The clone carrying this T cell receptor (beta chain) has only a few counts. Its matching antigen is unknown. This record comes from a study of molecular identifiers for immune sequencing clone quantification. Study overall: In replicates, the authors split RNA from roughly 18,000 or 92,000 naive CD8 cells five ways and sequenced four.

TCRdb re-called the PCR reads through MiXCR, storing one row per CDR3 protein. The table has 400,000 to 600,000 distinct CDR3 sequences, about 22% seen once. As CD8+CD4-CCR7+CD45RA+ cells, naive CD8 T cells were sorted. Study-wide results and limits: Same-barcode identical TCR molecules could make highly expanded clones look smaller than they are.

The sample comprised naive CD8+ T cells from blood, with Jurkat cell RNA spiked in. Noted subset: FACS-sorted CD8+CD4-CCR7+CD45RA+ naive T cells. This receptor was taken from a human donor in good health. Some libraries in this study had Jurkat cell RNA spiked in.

CDR3 amino acids: CASSSGTNYQPQHF. The CDR3 DNA reads as TGTGCCAGCAGCTCCGGGACAAATTATCAGCCCCAGCATTTT. This chain links TRBV7-8 with TRBJ1-5; possible D gene TRBD1, 6 bases. CDR1 and CDR2 from the germline V gene are SGHVS and FQNEAQ. The CDR3 has 14 amino acids. V was shortened by 4 bases and J by 5 bases, with 12 bases between the two germline ends. Complete variable domain (other parts from reference TRBV7-8 and TRBJ1-5): GAGVSQSPRYKVAKRGQDVALRCDPISGHVSLFWYQQALGQGPEFLTYFQNEAQLDKSGLPSDRFFAERPEGSVSTLKIQRTQQEDSAVYLCASSSGTNYQPQHFGDGTRLSIL.